Below, 27 T cell receptor beta chains from the same sample are listed, as sequenced in a study of blood T cell repertoires in COVID-19. This table comes from immunoSEQ multiplex PCR, and its TCRdb copy is limited to in-frame clones, with some not included. Here the sample spans about 260,000 clones, about 90% being singletons. The material sequenced was peripheral blood. The receptor source for this set is a woman aged 40 to 50 who had recovered from COVID-19.

The chain recombines TRBV7-9 with TRBJ1-1; possibly TRBD1 for D (6 bases). The germline V and J ends were trimmed by 5 bases and 1 base, with 20 bases remaining between them. The V gene's germline CDR1 is SEHNR and CDR2 FQNEAQ (reference sequence). The CDR3 length is 17 residues. CDR3 DNA: TGTGCCAGCAGCATGGCAGGGGAAAAGGCGTGGAACACTGAAGCTTTCTTT. As protein: CASSMAGEKAWNTEAFF.

This clone was picked up one time. The rearrangement links TRBV5-5 to TRBJ1-4; D call uncertain. The CDR3 runs 14 residues. The ends were cut back, 0 bases at V and 8 bases at J, with 11 bases in the middle. Germline values: CDR1 SGHKS, CDR2 YYEKEE (reference sequence). The CDR3 coding sequence is TGTGCCAGCAGCTTGGTCCCAGGTGGGGAAAAACTGTTTTTT. Its translation is CASSLVPGGEKLFF.

In nucleotides, the CDR3 is TGTGCCAGCAGCCAAGATCTTTTGCGGGGGGCGGGCAATGAGCAGTTCTTC. Its translation: CASSQDLLRGAGNEQFF. The rearrangement uses TRBV3-1 (or the pseudogene TRBV3-2) and TRBJ2-1, with 8 bases matching TRBD2. This CDR3 comprises 17 residues. Germline V gene sequence: CDR1 LGHDT, CDR2 YNNKEL (reference sequence). J lost 6 bases, V lost 0 bases, and 10 bases had no gene match.

This clone was seen once. The chain combines TRBV5-1 with TRBJ2-3; possibly TRBD2 for D (7 bases). Germline values: CDR1 SGHRS, CDR2 YFSETQ. The CDR3 contains 15 residues. V lost 2 bases to trimming and J lost 5 bases, with 15 bases between them. The CDR3 is CASSFAGAGGDTQYF. DNA of the CDR3: TGCGCCAGCAGCTTTGCGGGGGCTGGCGGAGATACGCAGTATTTT.

The chain joins TRBV6-4 to TRBJ1-2, with D unresolved. Deletions cut 6 bases from V and 4 bases from J, with 12 bases between. Germline loops: CDR1 MRHNA, CDR2 SNTAGT. The CDR3 contains 13 residues. CDR3: CASRRAGGYGYTF. In DNA, the CDR3 is TGTGCCAGCAGGAGGGCAGGCGGCTATGGCTACACCTTC.

The rearrangement links TRBV7-9 to TRBJ1-2, with a possible D match to TRBD1 (5 bases). The CDR3 has 11 amino acids. V gave up 5 bases and J gave up 13 bases, with 14 bases separating them. CDR1 and CDR2 from the germline V gene are SEHNR and FQNEAQ (reference sequence). DNA of the CDR3: TGTGCCAGCAGCCTCCCGGGGGTCGGCACCTTC. As protein: CASSLPGVGTF.

This clone was picked up a small number of times. The rearrangement joins TRBV4-1 to TRBJ2-7, with TRBD1 matching over 7 bases. In germline, CDR1 is MGHRA, CDR2 YSYEKL. The V segment lost 4 bases and the J segment 5 bases; nucleotides outside the gene matches: 5. This CDR3 is 13 amino acids long. The CDR3 DNA follows: TGCGCCAGCAGCCTCGGACAGGCTGACGAGCAGTACTTC. Translated, it gives CASSLGQADEQYF.

This chain joins TRBV4-1 and TRBJ2-7; 12 nucleotides line up with TRBD1. This CDR3 has 14 residues. Germline CDR1 MGHRA, CDR2 YSYEKL. The J segment lost 7 bases and the V segment lost 3 bases, leaving 4 bases of the junction unmatched. This chain's CDR3 is CASSQGQGAGEQYF. CDR3 nucleotide sequence: TGCGCCAGCAGCCAGGGACAGGGGGCGGGAGAGCAGTACTTC.

V and J are TRBV5-4 and TRBJ2-3, with D possibly matching TRBD2 (6 bases). The germline gives CDR1 SGHNT, CDR2 YYREEE (reference sequence). The CDR3 covers 14 residues. V lost 3 bases to trimming and J lost 2 bases, with 10 bases between them. The CDR3 bases are TGTGCCAGCAGCTCGGGACTCCACACAGATACGCAGTATTTT. Its translation is CASSSGLHTDTQYF.

The chain has TRBV27 and TRBJ1-5; a possible D gene is TRBD1 (6 bases). Germline CDR1 reads MNHEY; CDR2 reads SMNVEV (reference sequence). V was pared by 2 bases and J by 7 bases, with 15 bases between. The CDR3 consists of 15 residues. The CDR3 region has the DNA TGTGCCAGCAGTTTAACCCTGGGGGCTCTGCAGCCCCAGCATTTT. Its protein product is CASSLTLGALQPQHF.

This clone was counted a single time. The J gene is TRBJ1-2, the V gene TRBV15; the match to TRBD1 covers 11 bases. This CDR3 comprises 17 residues. Per the germline V gene, CDR1 is LNHNV and CDR2 is YYDKDF (reference sequence). Germline trimming cut 3 bases from V and 3 bases from J; bases unmatched to any gene: 9. CDR3 region: CATSSLGQGAVDYGYTF. CDR3 coding DNA: TGTGCCACCAGCAGCCTCGGACAGGGGGCGGTTGACTATGGCTACACCTTC.

The chain links TRBV18 to TRBJ2-2, with 7 bases lining up with TRBD1. The germline V gene encodes CDR1 KGHSH and CDR2 LQKENI. Losses at the gene ends were 3 bases for V and 4 bases for J; bases not matched to a gene: 8. The CDR3 covers 16 residues. The CDR3: CASSPRTGRGTGELFF. CDR3 DNA sequence: TGTGCCAGCTCACCCAGGACAGGCCGGGGCACCGGGGAGCTGTTTTTT. The full variable domain, in which reference TRBV18 and TRBJ2-2 provide the parts outside the CDR3, is NAGVMQNPRHLVRRRGQEARLRCSPMKGHSHVYWYRQLPEEGLKFMVYLQKENIIDESGMPKERFSAEFPKEGPSILRIQQVVRGDSAAYFCASSPRTGRGTGELFFGEGSRLTVL.

This chain links TRBV10-2 with TRBJ2-2, with D perhaps matching TRBD1 (6 bases). CDR1 and CDR2 (germline): WSHSY, SAAADI. The CDR3 extends over 16 amino acids. The V end lost 4 bases, the J end lost 6 bases, and 18 bases lay between the germline ends. CDR3 residues: CASSGPAGASPGELFF. In DNA form, the CDR3 reads TGCGCCAGCAGTGGTCCGGCAGGGGCGAGCCCCGGGGAGCTGTTTTTT.

The chain links TRBV21-1 to TRBJ2-5; no DNA check was done on the table's D call, TRBD2. TRBV21-1 has pseudogene status. The CDR3 contains 15 residues. CDR3 DNA: TGTGCCAGCAGCAAAGGGCTAGAGAGTAGGGAGACCCAGTACTTC. Amino acid sequence: CASSKGLESRETQYF.

In its sample, this clone was seen a few times. J is TRBJ1-1 and V is TRBV2; D not resolved. Germline CDR1 SNHLY, CDR2 FYNNEI. V lost 7 bases, J lost 5 bases, and 11 bases lay in between. This CDR3 has 12 residues. This chain's CDR3 is CASTGGETEAFF. The CDR3 DNA follows: TGTGCCAGCACAGGCGGGGAGACTGAAGCTTTCTTT.

The chain employs TRBV5-4 and TRBJ1-1, with TRBD1 as a possible D gene (5 bases). The CDR3 length is 15 residues. Germline lookup yields CDR1 SGHNT and CDR2 YYREEE (reference sequence). Trimming left V 0 bases short and J 4 bases short, with 13 bases between. The CDR3 coding sequence is TGTGCCAGCAGCTTGGGGGGGGTCGAGGGCACTGAAGCTTTCTTT. Translated, it gives CASSLGGVEGTEAFF. Drawing the rest from reference TRBV5-4 and TRBJ1-1, the complete variable domain is ETGVTQSPTHLIKTRGQQVTLRCSSQSGHNTVSWYQQALGQGPQFIFQYYREEENGRGNFPPRFSGLQFPNYSSELNVNALELDDSALYLCASSLGGVEGTEAFFGQGTRLTVV.

This sequence joins TRBV9 and TRBJ2-5; D may be TRBD1 (5 bases). V was trimmed by 0 bases and J by 9 bases, leaving 12 bases between them. The CDR3 extends over 13 amino acids. CDR1 SGDLS and CDR2 YYNGEE come from the germline V gene. The CDR3 sequence is CASSVGSQGAQYF. Written as DNA, the CDR3 is TGTGCCAGCAGCGTAGGCTCCCAAGGGGCCCAGTACTTC.

Here the CDR3 reads CSVGAGPEGYGYTF. The CDR3 coding sequence is TGCAGCGTTGGGGCGGGGCCGGAGGGCTATGGCTACACCTTC. The rearrangement links TRBV29-1 to TRBJ1-2; possibly TRBD1 for D (5 bases). The CDR3 length is 14 residues. Germline CDR1 and CDR2: SQVTM and ANQGSEA. Trimming removed 4 bases at V and 4 bases at J, with 16 bases between.

Here the CDR3 DNA reads TGTGCCTGGTCTGTAGGGCAGGGATGGGACAATGAGCAGTTCTTC. Encoded protein: CAWSVGQGWDNEQFF. The chain uses TRBV30 and TRBJ2-1; tentative D call: TRBD1 (5 bases). V was shortened by 5 bases and J by 5 bases, with 19 bases between the two germline ends. Germline V gene data show CDR1 as GTSNPN and CDR2 as SVGIG (reference sequence). CDR3 size: 15 residues.

J is TRBJ1-5 and V is TRBV2, with D tentatively TRBD1 (6 bases). From germline, CDR1 is SNHLY and CDR2 FYNNEI. This CDR3 is built from 14 residues. V was shortened by 2 bases and J by 7 bases, with 12 bases between the two germline ends. The CDR3 DNA is TGTGCCAGCAGTGAACAGGGGAGGGAGCAGCCCCAGCATTTT. Translated, it gives CASSEQGREQPQHF. The full variable domain, rest sourced from reference TRBV2 and TRBJ1-5, is EPEVTQTPSHQVTQMGQEVILRCVPISNHLYFYWYRQILGQKVEFLVSFYNNEISEKSEIFDDQFSVERPDGSNFTLKIRSTKLEDSAMYFCASSEQGREQPQHFGDGTRLSIL.

The CDR3, as DNA: TGCAGCGTTGCCGGGGCGGGGGGGGCCCGCGCTGGGGAGCTGTTTTTT. Protein: CSVAGAGGARAGELFF. The chain combines TRBV29-1 with TRBJ2-2, with 9 bases that match TRBD2. This CDR3 has 16 residues. Germline-derived CDR1 and CDR2 are SQVTM and ANQGSEA. J was trimmed by 8 bases and V by 4 bases; bases with no gene match: 14.

This clone was seen a handful of times. The chain employs TRBV18 and TRBJ2-2, with D hard to call. The CDR3 length is 16 residues. V lost 0 bases, J lost 2 bases, and 10 bases lay in between. Germline V gives CDR1 KGHSH, CDR2 LQKENI. DNA for the CDR3: TGTGCCAGCTCACCACCGCTAGGTACAAACACCGGGGAGCTGTTTTTT. Translation: CASSPPLGTNTGELFF. The variable domain in full, with the rest retrieved from reference TRBV18 and TRBJ2-2, is NAGVMQNPRHLVRRRGQEARLRCSPMKGHSHVYWYRQLPEEGLKFMVYLQKENIIDESGMPKERFSAEFPKEGPSILRIQQVVRGDSAAYFCASSPPLGTNTGELFFGEGSRLTVL.

CDR3 residues: CASISMTGSNYGYTF. The CDR3 DNA reads as TGTGCCAGCATCTCAATGACAGGGAGCAACTATGGCTACACCTTC. The gene calls are TRBV5-6 and TRBJ1-2; 7 nucleotides agree with TRBD1. Germline CDR1 and CDR2: SGHDT and YYEEEE. Trimming cost V 6 bases and J 2 bases; bases outside gene matches: 10. The CDR3 has 15 residues.

This sequence joins TRBV11-2 and TRBJ2-2; D remains unclear. The CDR3 contains 14 residues. Per germline, CDR1 SGHAT and CDR2 FQNNGV. V shed 2 bases and J shed 0 bases, with 4 bases lying between them. In DNA form, the CDR3 reads TGTGCCAGCAGCTTACAGGCGAACACCGGGGAGCTGTTTTTT. Translated, it gives CASSLQANTGELFF.

CDR3 in amino acids: CASSLGGGSKNYGYTF. For the CDR3, the DNA is TGTGCCAGCAGCTTAGGAGGGGGCAGTAAAAACTATGGCTACACCTTC. The chain joins TRBV7-2 to TRBJ1-2; 7 nucleotides agree with TRBD1. Germline V gene sequence: CDR1 SGHTA, CDR2 FQGNSA. The trim removed 1 base at V and 2 bases at J, leaving 7 bases unmatched. The CDR3 spans 16 residues.

The V gene is TRBV5-4, the J gene TRBJ1-1, with D unclear. Trimming pared 4 bases from V and 4 bases from J, leaving 11 bases between. The germline CDR1 and CDR2 sequences are SGHNT and YYREEE (reference sequence). This CDR3 contains 13 residues. The CDR3 loop reads CASSARRGTEAFF. The CDR3 region has the DNA TGTGCCAGCAGCGCCCGCCGGGGCACTGAAGCTTTCTTT.

V and J are TRBV30 and TRBJ2-7; 9 bases agree with TRBD2. With V trimmed by 4 bases and J by 6 bases, 7 bases remained unmatched. CDR3 length: 13 residues. From germline, CDR1 is GTSNPN and CDR2 SVGIG (reference sequence). CDR3 coding DNA: TGTGCCTGGATCGGGCGGGGGGGCATCGAGCAGTACTTC. Protein sequence: CAWIGRGGIEQYF.